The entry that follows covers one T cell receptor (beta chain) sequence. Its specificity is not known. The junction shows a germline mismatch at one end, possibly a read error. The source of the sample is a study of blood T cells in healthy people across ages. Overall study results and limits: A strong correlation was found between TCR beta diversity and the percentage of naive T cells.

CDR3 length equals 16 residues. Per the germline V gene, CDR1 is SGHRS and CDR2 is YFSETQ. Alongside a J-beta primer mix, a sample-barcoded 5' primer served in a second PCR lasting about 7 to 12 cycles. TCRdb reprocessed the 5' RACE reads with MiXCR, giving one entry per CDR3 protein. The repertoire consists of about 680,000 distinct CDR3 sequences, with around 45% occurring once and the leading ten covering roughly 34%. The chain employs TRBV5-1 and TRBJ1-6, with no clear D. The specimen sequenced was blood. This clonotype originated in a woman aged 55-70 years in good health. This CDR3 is CASSLASQKSYSPLHF. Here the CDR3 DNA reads TGCGCCAGCAGTTTGGCCAGCCAGAAAAGTTATTCACCCCTCCACTTT. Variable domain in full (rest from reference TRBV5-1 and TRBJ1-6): KAGVTQTPRYLIKTRGQQVTLSCSPISGHRSVSWYQQTPGQGLQFLFEYFSETQRNKGNFPGRFSGRQFSNSRSEMNVSTLELGDSALYLCASSLASQKSYSPLHFGNGTRLTVT.